Sequencing of this T cell receptor beta chain was carried out in a study of shared clonotypes between healthy human individuals. As originally analysed: ImmunoSEQ only sent back junction sequences with no quality scores, so filtering was done differently. Measured with immunoSEQ multiplex PCR; TCRdb has only the in-frame clones, and not every one. V and J calls and clone size are given by that table; D and trimming were obtained from the DNA. The sample includes 150,000 to 200,000 clones, approximately 61% of them seen just once. With regard to this clone: This CDR3 is also generated by other DNA sequences in the sample.

Germline V gene sequence: CDR1 SGHTA, CDR2 FQGNSA. CDR3 length: 14 residues. V lost 4 bases to trimming and J lost 0 bases; unmatched junction nucleotides: 3. The gene calls are TRBV7-2 and TRBJ2-7, with 7 bases aligning to TRBD1. The source material was memory CD4+ T cells sorted from blood. Regarding subset: CD45RA-negative fraction. This clonotype originated in a young man in good health. This chain's CDR3 is CASSSRQGSYEQYF. The CDR3 region has the DNA TGTGCCAGCAGCTCAAGACAGGGCTCCTACGAGCAGTACTTC.